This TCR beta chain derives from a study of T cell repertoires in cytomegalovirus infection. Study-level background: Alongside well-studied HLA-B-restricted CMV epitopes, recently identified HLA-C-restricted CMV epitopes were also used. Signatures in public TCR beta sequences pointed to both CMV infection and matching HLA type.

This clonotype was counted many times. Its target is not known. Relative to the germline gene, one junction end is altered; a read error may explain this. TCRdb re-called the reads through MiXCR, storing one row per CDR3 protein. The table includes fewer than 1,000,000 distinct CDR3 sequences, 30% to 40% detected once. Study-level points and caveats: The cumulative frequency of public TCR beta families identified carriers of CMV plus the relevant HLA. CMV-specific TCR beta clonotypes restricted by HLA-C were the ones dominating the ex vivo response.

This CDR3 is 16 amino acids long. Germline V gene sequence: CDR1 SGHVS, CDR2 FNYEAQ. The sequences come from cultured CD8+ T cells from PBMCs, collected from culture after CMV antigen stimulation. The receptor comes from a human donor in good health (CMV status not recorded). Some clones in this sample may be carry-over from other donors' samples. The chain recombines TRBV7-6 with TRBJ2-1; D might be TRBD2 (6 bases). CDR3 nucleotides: TGTGCCAGCAGCTTAGAACTCCGGGACTCCAACAATGAGCAGTTCTTC. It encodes CASSLELRDSNNEQFF.